Below are 7 T cell receptor beta chains sequenced from a single sample in a study of shared clonotypes between healthy human individuals. This table comes from immunoSEQ multiplex PCR, and its TCRdb copy is limited to in-frame clones, with some not included. The repertoire holds nearly 500,000 clones, with around 80% as singletons. The specimen was PBMCs. These receptors came from a woman aged 40 to 55 in good health. Some clones in this sample may be carry-over from other donors' samples.

This clone was seen at least ten times. This chain connects TRBV6-4 to TRBJ2-3; perhaps TRBD1 as D (5 bases). Per germline, CDR1 MRHNA and CDR2 SNTAGT. V was clipped by 3 bases and J by 4 bases, with 11 bases between them. The CDR3 covers 14 residues. CDR3 sequence: CASSDNGAADTQYF. CDR3 coding DNA: TGTGCCAGCAGTGATAATGGGGCCGCAGATACGCAGTATTTT.

The J gene is TRBJ2-1, the V gene TRBV11-2, with D perhaps matching TRBD1 or TRBD2 (5 bases each). This CDR3 contains 16 residues. V gave up 0 bases and J gave up 3 bases, with 12 bases separating them. Germline values: CDR1 SGHAT, CDR2 FQNNGV. CDR3 in DNA: TGTGCCAGCAGCTTAGATACTGGGACGCGCTACAATGAGCAGTTCTTC. This sequence encodes CASSLDTGTRYNEQFF.

The CDR3 DNA follows: TGTGCCAGCTCACCACTCCTGAAAGAGACCCAGTACTTC. Protein sequence: CASSPLLKETQYF. The rearrangement joins TRBV18 to TRBJ2-5, with D uncertain. V was pared by 1 base and J by 3 bases, with 6 bases between. Germline CDR1 KGHSH, CDR2 LQKENI. The CDR3 sequence is 13 residues long.

The chain carries TRBV7-6 and TRBJ2-1; 11 nucleotides align to TRBD2. CDR3 length: 14 residues. Unmatched junction bases numbered 5, after V lost 5 bases and J lost 8 bases. Germline V gene data show CDR1 as SGHVS and CDR2 as FNYEAQ. CDR3 DNA sequence: TGTGCCAGCAGCATGATAGCGGGAGGGGATGAGCAGTTCTTC. Its translation: CASSMIAGGDEQFF.

V is TRBV9 and J is TRBJ2-2, with D perhaps TRBD2 (5 bases). V was shortened by 0 bases and J by 6 bases, with 15 bases between the two germline ends. The CDR3 is 16 residues long. Germline CDR1 SGDLS, CDR2 YYNGEE. CDR3 sequence: CASSVGPPRGPGELFF. The CDR3, as DNA: TGTGCCAGCAGCGTAGGCCCTCCTAGAGGGCCCGGGGAGCTGTTTTTT.

This clone has only a few counts. This sequence joins TRBV10-2 and TRBJ2-7; TRBD1 matches at 7 bases. This CDR3 is 14 amino acids long. The trim removed 5 bases at V and 2 bases at J, leaving 6 bases unmatched. CDR1 is WSHSY and CDR2 is SAAADI in the germline V gene. The DNA for the CDR3 is TGCGCCAGCAGTTATCAGGGGGTAGCCTACGAGCAGTACTTC. It codes for CASSYQGVAYEQYF.

The V and J genes are TRBV7-9 and TRBJ1-1, with 10 bases matching TRBD1. With V trimmed by 5 bases and J by 0 bases, 9 bases remained unmatched. The CDR3 contains 17 residues. In germline, CDR1 is SEHNR, CDR2 FQNEAQ (reference sequence). CDR3 protein: CASSVTGTGAMNTEAFF. Here the CDR3 DNA reads TGTGCCAGCAGCGTGACCGGGACAGGGGCGATGAACACTGAAGCTTTCTTT.